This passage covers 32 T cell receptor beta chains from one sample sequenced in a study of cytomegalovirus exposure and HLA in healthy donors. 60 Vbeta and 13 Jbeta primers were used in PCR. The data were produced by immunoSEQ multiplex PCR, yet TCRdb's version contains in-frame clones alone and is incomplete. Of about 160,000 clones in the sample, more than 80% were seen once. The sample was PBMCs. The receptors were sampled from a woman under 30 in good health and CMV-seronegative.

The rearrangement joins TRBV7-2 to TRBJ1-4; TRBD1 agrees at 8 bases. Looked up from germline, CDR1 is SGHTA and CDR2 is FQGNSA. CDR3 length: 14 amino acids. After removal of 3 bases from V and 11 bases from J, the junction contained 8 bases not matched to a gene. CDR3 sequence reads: CASSLGQGAQKLFF. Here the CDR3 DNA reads TGTGCCAGCAGCTTGGGGCAGGGGGCACAGAAACTGTTTTTT.

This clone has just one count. In nucleotides, the CDR3 is TGTGCCAGCAGGACACAGGGGGCCTCCTACGAGCAGTACTTC. It is translated as CASRTQGASYEQYF. The chain employs TRBV28 and TRBJ2-7; the match to TRBD1 covers 9 bases. Germline V gene sequence: CDR1 MDHEN, CDR2 SYDVKM. Trimming removed 6 bases from V and 0 bases from J; junction bases left unmatched: 3. The CDR3 is 14 amino acids.

CDR3: CASRRGGRPGGDGYTF. The DNA for the CDR3 is TGCGCCAGCAGACGAGGGGGCCGGCCCGGAGGAGATGGCTACACCTTC. V gene TRBV4-1 combines with J gene TRBJ1-2; TRBD1 matches 7 bases. The germline V gene encodes CDR1 MGHRA and CDR2 YSYEKL. The length of the CDR3 is 16 residues. V lost 6 bases to trimming and J lost 6 bases; unmatched junction nucleotides: 16.

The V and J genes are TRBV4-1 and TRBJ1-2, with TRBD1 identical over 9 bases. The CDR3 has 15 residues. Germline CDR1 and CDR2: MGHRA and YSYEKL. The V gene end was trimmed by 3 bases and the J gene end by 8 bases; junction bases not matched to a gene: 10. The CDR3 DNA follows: TGCGCCAGCAGCCACGAGTCCCGGGACAGGGAGGGCTACACCTTC. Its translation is CASSHESRDREGYTF.

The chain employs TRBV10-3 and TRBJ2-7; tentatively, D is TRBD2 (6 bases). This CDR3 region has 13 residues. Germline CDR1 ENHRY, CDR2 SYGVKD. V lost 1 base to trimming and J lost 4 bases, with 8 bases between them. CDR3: CAISELEGYEQYF. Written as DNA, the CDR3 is TGTGCCATCAGTGAGTTGGAGGGTTACGAGCAGTACTTC.

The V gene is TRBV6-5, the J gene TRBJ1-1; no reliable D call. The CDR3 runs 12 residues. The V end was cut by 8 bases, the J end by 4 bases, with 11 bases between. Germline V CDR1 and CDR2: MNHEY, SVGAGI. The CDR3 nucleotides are TGTGCCAGCTGGGAGGTGGGCACTGAAGCTTTCTTT. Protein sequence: CASWEVGTEAFF.

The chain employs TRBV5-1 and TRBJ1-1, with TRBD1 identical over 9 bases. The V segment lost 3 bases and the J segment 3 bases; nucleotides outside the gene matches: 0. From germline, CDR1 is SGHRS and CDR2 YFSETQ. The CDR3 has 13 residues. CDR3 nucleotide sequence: TGCGCCAGCAGCTGGACAGGGGACACTGAAGCTTTCTTT. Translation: CASSWTGDTEAFF.

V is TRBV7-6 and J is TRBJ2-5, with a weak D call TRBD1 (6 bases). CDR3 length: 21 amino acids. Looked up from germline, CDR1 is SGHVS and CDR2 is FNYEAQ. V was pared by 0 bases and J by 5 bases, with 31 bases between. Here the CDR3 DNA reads TGTGCCAGCAGCTTAGCGCCTGAGTGGAAAACAGGGCTCCTCGGGTCGGAGACCCAGTACTTC. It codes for CASSLAPEWKTGLLGSETQYF.

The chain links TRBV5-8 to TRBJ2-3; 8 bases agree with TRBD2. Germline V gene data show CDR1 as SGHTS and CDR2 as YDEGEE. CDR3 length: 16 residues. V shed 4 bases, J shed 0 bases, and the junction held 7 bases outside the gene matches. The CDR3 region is CASSLALAGSTDTQYF. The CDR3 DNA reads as TGTGCCAGCAGCCTGGCGTTAGCGGGGAGCACAGATACGCAGTATTTT.

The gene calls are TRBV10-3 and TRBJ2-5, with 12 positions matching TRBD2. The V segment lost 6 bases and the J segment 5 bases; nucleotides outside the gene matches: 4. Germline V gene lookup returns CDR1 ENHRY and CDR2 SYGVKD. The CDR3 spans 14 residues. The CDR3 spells CAIRETSGGETQYF. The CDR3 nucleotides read TGTGCCATCAGGGAGACTAGCGGGGGTGAGACCCAGTACTTC.

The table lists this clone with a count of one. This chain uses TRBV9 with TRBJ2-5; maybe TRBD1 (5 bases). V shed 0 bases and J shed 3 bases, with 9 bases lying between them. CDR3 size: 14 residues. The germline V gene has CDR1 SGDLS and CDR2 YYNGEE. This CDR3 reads CASSVASREETQYF. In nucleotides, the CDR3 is TGTGCCAGCAGCGTAGCTTCCAGGGAAGAGACCCAGTACTTC. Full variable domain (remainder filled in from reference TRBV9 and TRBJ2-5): DSGVTQTPKHLITATGQRVTLRCSPRSGDLSVYWYQQSLDQGLQFLIQYYNGEERAKGNILERFSAQQFPDLHSELNLSSLELGDSALYFCASSVASREETQYFGPGTRLLVL.

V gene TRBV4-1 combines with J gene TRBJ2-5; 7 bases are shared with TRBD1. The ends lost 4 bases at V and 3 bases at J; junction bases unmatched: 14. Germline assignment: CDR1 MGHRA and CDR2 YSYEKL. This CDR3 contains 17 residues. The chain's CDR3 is CASSPIETGWAEETQYF. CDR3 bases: TGCGCCAGCAGCCCGATAGAGACAGGGTGGGCCGAAGAGACCCAGTACTTC.

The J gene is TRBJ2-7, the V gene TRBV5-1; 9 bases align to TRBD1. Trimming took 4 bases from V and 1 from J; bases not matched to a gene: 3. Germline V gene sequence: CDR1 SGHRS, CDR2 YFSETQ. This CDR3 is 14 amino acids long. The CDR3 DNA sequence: TGCGCCAGCAGCCCGGGGACAGGGTCCTACGAGCAGTACTTC. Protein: CASSPGTGSYEQYF.

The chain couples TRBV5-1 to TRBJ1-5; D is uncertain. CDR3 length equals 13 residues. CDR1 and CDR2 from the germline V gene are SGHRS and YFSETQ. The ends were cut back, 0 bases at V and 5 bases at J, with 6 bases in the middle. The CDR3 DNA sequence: TGCGCCAGCAGCTTGGCGGCGGATCAGCCCCAGCATTTT. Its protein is CASSLAADQPQHF. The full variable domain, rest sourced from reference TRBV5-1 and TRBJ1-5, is KAGVTQTPRYLIKTRGQQVTLSCSPISGHRSVSWYQQTPGQGLQFLFEYFSETQRNKGNFPGRFSGRQFSNSRSEMNVSTLELGDSALYLCASSLAADQPQHFGDGTRLSIL.

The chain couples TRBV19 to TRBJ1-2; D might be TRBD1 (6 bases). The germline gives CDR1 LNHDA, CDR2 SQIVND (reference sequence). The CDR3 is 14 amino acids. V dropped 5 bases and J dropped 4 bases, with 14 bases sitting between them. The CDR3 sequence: CASSLRQEFYGYTF. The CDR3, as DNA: TGTGCCAGTAGTCTAAGACAGGAGTTCTATGGCTACACCTTC.

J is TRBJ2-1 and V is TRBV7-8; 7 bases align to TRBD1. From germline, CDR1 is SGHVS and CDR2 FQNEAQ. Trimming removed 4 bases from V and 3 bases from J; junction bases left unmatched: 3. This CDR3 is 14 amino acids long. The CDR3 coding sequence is TGTGCCAGCAGCTCCAGGGGGAACTACAATGAGCAGTTCTTC. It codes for CASSSRGNYNEQFF.

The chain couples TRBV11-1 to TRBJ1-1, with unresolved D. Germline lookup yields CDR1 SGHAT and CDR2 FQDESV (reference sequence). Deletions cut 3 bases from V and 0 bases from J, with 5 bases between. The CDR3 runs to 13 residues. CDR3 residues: CASSFNLNTEAFF. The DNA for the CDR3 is TGTGCCAGCAGCTTCAACTTGAACACTGAAGCTTTCTTT.

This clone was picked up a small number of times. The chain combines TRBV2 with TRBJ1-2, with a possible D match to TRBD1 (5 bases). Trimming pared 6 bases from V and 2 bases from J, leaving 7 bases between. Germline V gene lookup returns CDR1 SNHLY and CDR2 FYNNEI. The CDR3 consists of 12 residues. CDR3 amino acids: CASSDSNYGYTF. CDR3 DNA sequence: TGTGCCAGCAGCGACAGCAACTATGGCTACACCTTC.

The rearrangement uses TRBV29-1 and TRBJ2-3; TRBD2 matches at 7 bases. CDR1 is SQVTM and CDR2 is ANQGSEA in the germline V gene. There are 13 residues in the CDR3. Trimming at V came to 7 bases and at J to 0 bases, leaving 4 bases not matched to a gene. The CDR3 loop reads CSGDSGSTDTQYF. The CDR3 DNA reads TGCAGCGGAGATAGCGGGAGCACAGATACGCAGTATTTT.

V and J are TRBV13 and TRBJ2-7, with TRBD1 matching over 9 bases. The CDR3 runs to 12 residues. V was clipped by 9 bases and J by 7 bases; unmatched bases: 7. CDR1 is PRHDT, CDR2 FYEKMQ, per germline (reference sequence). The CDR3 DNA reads TGTGCCAGTGGGACAGGGATGAGGGAGCAGTACTTC. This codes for CASGTGMREQYF.

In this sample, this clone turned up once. CDR3 nucleotide sequence: TGTGCCAGCAGCTTAAAGACCAGGGGGCGGTGGGATTCACCCCTCCACTTT. Encoded protein: CASSLKTRGRWDSPLHF. The V gene is TRBV7-8, the J gene TRBJ1-6, with 8 bases aligning to TRBD1. The CDR3 runs 17 residues. V lost 2 bases to trimming and J lost 8 bases; unmatched junction nucleotides: 11. Per germline, CDR1 SGHVS and CDR2 FQNEAQ.

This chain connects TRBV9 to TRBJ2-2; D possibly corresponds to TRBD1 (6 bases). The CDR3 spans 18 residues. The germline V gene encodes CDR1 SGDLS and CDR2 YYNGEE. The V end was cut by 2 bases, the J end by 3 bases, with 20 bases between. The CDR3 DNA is TGTGCCAGCAGCGTCACAATTCTTGGGGGCAGGTACACCGGGGAGCTGTTTTTT. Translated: CASSVTILGGRYTGELFF.

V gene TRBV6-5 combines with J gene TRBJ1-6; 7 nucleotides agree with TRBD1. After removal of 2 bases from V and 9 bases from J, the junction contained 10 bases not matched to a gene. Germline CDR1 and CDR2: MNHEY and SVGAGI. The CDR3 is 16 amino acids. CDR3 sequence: CASSYDIDREASPLHF. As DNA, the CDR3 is TGTGCCAGCAGTTACGATATCGACAGGGAGGCTTCACCCCTCCACTTT.

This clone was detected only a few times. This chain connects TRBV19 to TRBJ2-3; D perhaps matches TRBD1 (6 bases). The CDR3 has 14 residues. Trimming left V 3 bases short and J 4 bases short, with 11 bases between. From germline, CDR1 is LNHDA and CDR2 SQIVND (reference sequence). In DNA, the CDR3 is TGTGCCAGTAGTATCCAGGGGTCGGCAGATACGCAGTATTTT. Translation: CASSIQGSADTQYF.

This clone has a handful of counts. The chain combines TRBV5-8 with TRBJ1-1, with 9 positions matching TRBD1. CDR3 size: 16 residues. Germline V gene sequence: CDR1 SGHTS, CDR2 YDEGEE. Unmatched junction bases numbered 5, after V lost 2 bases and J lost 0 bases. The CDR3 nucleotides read TGTGCCAGCAGCTTAGGACACAGGGGGCTGAACACTGAAGCTTTCTTT. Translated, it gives CASSLGHRGLNTEAFF.

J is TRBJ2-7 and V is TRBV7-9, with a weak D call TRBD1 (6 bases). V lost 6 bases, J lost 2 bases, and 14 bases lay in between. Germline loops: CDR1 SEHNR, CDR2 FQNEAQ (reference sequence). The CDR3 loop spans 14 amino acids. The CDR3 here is CASRTGEGAYEQYF. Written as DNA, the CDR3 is TGTGCCAGCAGGACTGGTGAGGGGGCCTACGAGCAGTACTTC. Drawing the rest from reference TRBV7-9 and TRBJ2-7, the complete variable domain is DTGVSQNPRHKITKRGQNVTFRCDPISEHNRLYWYRQTLGQGPEFLTYFQNEAQLEKSRLLSDRFSAERPKGSFSTLEIQRTEQGDSAMYLCASRTGEGAYEQYFGPGTRLTVT.

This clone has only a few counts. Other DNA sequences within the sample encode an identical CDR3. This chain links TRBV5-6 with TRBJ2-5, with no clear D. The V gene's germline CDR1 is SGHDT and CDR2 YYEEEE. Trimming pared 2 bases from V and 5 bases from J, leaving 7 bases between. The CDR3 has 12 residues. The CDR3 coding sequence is TGTGCCAGCAGCTTTGTGTCGGAGACCCAGTACTTC. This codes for CASSFVSETQYF. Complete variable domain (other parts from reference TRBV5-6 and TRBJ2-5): DAGVTQSPTHLIKTRGQQVTLRCSPKSGHDTVSWYQQALGQGPQFIFQYYEEEERQRGNFPDRFSGHQFPNYSSELNVNALLLGDSALYLCASSFVSETQYFGPGTRLLVL.

DNA for the CDR3: TGTGCCAGCAGCTTGGCCGGGACTAGCGGGGTTAGCACAGATACGCAGTATTTT. Its translation is CASSLAGTSGVSTDTQYF. The rearrangement uses TRBV5-8 and TRBJ2-3, with 13 bases matching TRBD2. From germline, CDR1 is SGHTS and CDR2 YDEGEE. The CDR3 length is 18 residues. Losses at the gene ends were 0 bases for V and 0 bases for J; bases not matched to a gene: 4.

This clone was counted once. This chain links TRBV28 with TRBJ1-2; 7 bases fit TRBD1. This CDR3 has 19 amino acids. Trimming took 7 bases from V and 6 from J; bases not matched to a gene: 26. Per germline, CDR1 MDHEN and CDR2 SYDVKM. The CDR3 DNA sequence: TGTGCCAGCATCCCTCTTCCCGGAAGGGGGCAGGGGGAAGGTAATGGCTACACCTTC. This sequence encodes CASIPLPGRGQGEGNGYTF.

This CDR3 is CASSYPDRVVSYTF. As DNA, the CDR3 is TGTGCCAGCAGTTACCCCGACAGGGTGGTGAGCTACACCTTC. This sequence joins TRBV28 and TRBJ1-2; TRBD1 matches 7 bases. Trimming at V came to 4 bases and at J to 9 bases, leaving 11 bases not matched to a gene. The CDR3 is 14 amino acids. Germline loops: CDR1 MDHEN, CDR2 SYDVKM.

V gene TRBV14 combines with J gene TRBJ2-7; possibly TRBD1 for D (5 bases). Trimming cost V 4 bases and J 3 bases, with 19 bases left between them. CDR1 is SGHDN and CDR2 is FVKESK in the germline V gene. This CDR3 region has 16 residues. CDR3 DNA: TGTGCCAGCAGCCTCCTGAACCCGGGCCAGGGCTACGAGCAGTACTTC. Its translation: CASSLLNPGQGYEQYF.

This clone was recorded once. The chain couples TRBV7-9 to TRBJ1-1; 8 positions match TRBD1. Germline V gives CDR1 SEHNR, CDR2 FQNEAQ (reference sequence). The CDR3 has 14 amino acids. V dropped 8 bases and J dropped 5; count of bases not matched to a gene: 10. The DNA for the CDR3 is TGTGCCAGCGGTTGGCAGGGGGCGCTTACTGAAGCTTTCTTT. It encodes CASGWQGALTEAFF.